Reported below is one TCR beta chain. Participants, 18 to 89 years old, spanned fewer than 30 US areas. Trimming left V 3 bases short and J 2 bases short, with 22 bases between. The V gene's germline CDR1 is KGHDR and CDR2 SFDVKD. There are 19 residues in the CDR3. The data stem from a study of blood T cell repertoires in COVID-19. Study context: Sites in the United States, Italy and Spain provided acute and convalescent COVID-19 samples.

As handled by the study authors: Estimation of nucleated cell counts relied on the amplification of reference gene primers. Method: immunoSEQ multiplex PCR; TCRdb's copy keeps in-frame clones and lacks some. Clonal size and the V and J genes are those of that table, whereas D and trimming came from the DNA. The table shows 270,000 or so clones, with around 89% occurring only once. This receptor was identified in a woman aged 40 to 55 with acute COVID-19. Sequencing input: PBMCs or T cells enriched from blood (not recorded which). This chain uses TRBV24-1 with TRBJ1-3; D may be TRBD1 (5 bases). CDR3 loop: CATSDIPGTSGFPGNTIYF. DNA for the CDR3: TGTGCCACCAGTGATATCCCCGGGACTAGCGGGTTTCCTGGAAACACCATATATTTT.